Each of the 3 T cell receptor beta chains below was sequenced from the same sample in a study of shared clonotypes between healthy human individuals. Here immunoSEQ multiplex PCR was the method, and the copy in TCRdb shows in-frame clones only, minus some. The table includes a few million clones, about 92% detected once. The sequencing sample was made of naive CD4+ T cells from PBMCs. Subset given: CD45RA+ positively selected. These receptors originate from a man aged 18-30 years in good health. Some clones in this sample may be carry-over from other donors' samples.

The chain couples TRBV4-1 to TRBJ2-4, with TRBD1 matching over 9 bases. This CDR3 is 13 amino acids long. Looked up from germline, CDR1 is MGHRA and CDR2 is YSYEKL. V lost 8 bases to trimming and J lost 1 base; unmatched junction nucleotides: 0. The CDR3 region is CASGQGAKNIQYF. In DNA form, the CDR3 reads TGCGCCAGCGGACAGGGGGCCAAAAACATTCAGTACTTC.

J is TRBJ2-6 and V is TRBV5-1, with a possible D match to TRBD1 (5 bases). V was clipped by 3 bases and J by 2 bases, with 12 bases between them. The CDR3 totals 16 residues. CDR1 and CDR2 from the germline V gene are SGHRS and YFSETQ. Here the CDR3 DNA reads TGCGCCAGCAGCTCCAGTCAGGGAACTGGGGCCAACGTCCTGACTTTC. Protein sequence: CASSSSQGTGANVLTF.

J is TRBJ2-5 and V is TRBV4-2, with 12 bases lining up with TRBD2. The germline V gene has CDR1 LGHNA and CDR2 YNFKEQ. V trimming: 0 bases; J trimming: 4 bases; junction bases outside the gene matches: 3. The CDR3 runs 16 residues. The CDR3 here is CASSQETSGSRETQYF. CDR3 nucleotide sequence: TGTGCCAGCAGCCAAGAGACTAGCGGGAGTAGAGAGACCCAGTACTTC.